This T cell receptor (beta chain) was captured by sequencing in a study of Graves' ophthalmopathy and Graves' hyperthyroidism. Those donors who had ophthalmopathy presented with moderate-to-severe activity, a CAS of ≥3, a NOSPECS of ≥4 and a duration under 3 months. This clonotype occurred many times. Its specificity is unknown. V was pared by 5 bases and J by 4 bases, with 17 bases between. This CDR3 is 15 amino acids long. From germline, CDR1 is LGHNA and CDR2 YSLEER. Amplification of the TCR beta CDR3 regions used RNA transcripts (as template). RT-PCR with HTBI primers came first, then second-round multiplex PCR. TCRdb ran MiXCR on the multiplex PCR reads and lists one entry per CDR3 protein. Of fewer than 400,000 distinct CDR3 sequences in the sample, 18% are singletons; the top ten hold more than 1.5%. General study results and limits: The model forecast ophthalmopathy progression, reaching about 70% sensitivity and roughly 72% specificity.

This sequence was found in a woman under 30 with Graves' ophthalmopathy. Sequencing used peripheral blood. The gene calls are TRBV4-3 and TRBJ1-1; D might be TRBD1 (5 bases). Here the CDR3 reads CASSKSGGVGTEAFF. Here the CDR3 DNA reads TGCGCCAGCAGCAAGTCCGGAGGGGTCGGCACTGAAGCTTTCTTT.